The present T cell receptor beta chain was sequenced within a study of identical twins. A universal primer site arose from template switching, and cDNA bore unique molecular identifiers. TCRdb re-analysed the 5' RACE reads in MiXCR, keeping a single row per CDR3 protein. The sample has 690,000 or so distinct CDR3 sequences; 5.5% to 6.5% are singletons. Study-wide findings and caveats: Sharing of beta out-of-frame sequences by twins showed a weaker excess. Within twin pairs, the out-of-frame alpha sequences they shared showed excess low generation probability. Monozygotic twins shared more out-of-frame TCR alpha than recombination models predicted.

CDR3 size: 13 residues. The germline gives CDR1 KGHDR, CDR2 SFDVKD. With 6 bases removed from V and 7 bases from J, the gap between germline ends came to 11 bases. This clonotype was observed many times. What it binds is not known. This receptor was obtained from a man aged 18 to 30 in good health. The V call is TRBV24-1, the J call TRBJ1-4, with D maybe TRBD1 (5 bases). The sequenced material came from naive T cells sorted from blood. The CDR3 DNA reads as TGTGCCACCAGTTCGGCGGGGGTTGAAAAACTGTTTTTT. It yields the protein CATSSAGVEKLFF.